The present TCR beta chain was sequenced within a study of blood T cells in healthy people across ages. In the study overall: Template switching retrieved approximately one barcoded beta molecule for each two T cells. General observations from the study: Any conclusive comparison of naive versus antigen-experienced cells was prevented by using unsorted PBMCs. Across the age range, TCR beta diversity per million T cells fell in a roughly linear way.

The use of a sample-barcoded 5' primer and a J-beta primer mix characterized a second PCR of 7 to 11 cycles. A template-switch adaptor containing 12 random nucleotides labeled each cDNA molecule. Each CDR3 protein is one row after TCRdb ran MiXCR on the 5' RACE reads. Seen here are approximately 690,000 distinct CDR3 sequences, about 54% observed once, and the top ten hold around 37%. As concerns this clonotype: Its antigen is not identified.

The source material was blood. This TCR was recovered from a man between 60 and 75 years old in good health.

The DNA for the CDR3 is TGTGCCAGCAGCTTAGCGACAGGTCGCGGGTTGGAGACCCAGTACTTC. Translated, it gives CASSLATGRGLETQYF. The chain recombines TRBV7-2 with TRBJ2-5, with D possibly being TRBD1 (6 bases). This CDR3 contains 16 residues. V was clipped by 0 bases and J by 5 bases, with 16 bases between them. CDR1 and CDR2 (germline): SGHTA, FQGNSA.